The text below deals with one T cell receptor (beta chain). This clonotype was seen at least ten times. What this receptor recognizes is not known. No much larger clone exists at a distance of one base, and base qualities are not known. The TCR beta CDR3 regions were amplified from the RNA transcripts. The first round of RT-PCR for the TCR CDR3 was performed with the HTBI primer set and the Qiagen OneStep RT-PCR kit. A second multiplex PCR round built the libraries, followed by size selection and purification. The libraries were sequenced on an Illumina HiSeq2000 using paired-end 100 bp reads. From the authors' description of their analysis: SOAPnuke was used to process the raw data, with reads discarded if the reads contained adapters or uncalled bases, had a mean Phred below 15, or lacked an exact constant-primer or identifier match. COPE v1.2.5 was used to merge high-quality paired reads, and clonotypes were defined as unique nucleotide sequences. MiTCR v1.1 was used to align clonotypes to the IMGT TRBV, TRBD and TRBJ reference segments. The analysis included only V-J combinations with a frequency above 0.0001, which together covered more than 98% of the repertoires. A TCS score was defined as the ratio between F50 (clonal expansion) and ExV (chaos), using BLOSUM62-based TCRdist between CDR3 peptides within each V-J. Welch's t-statistics and random forest reduced around 520 V-J features to 13, which were used in a naive Bayes classifier (R e1071). TCRdb cleaned the public reads at Q25 with fastp, built clones with MiXCR and kept in-frame beta chains. Under each unique CDR3 protein, matching rows form one entry showing the most common genes and DNA. The authors' filters were not applied to this entry. The sample table shows some 560,000 distinct CDR3 sequences, and 11% to 15% are seen once. Of the sample, about 14% is held by the ten largest clones.

Graves' hyperthyroidism was defined as stable when no progression to ophthalmopathy occurred over 18 months of follow-up. The hyperthyroidism patients were between 18 and 65 years old and newly diagnosed, with a disease duration of less than 2 months. Patients with uncontrolled infections, other autoimmune diseases, pregnancy or lactation were excluded. Clinical symptoms, serum thyroxine and TRAb, thyroid ultrasound, and orbital computed tomography formed the basis for the diagnoses. PBMCs were separated from around 9.1 ml of fresh peripheral blood using Ficoll-Paque density gradient centrifugation. Total RNA was extracted with Trizol reagent, and quality was checked on an Agilent 2100 Bioanalyzer. This sample stems from a study of T cells in Graves' hyperthyroidism and ophthalmopathy (dated by TCRdb to between 2018 and 2021). General notes on the study: Peripheral blood samples were taken at initial diagnosis, before any treatment was given. Following sampling, methimazole starting at 30 mg daily was given to hyperthyroidism patients, and high-dose intravenous methylprednisolone was given to ophthalmopathy patients. Whether ophthalmopathy could be predicted prospectively was tested in an independent validation cohort made up of under 20 hyperthyroidism patients plus 17 patients who later progressed to ophthalmopathy. In addition, the study compared T-cell repertoires in thyroid tissue and in blood from six Graves' hyperthyroidism patients. To identify distinguishing TCR V-J signatures, a discovery cohort of around 98 patients was used, comprising 40 to 45 with Graves' ophthalmopathy and around 57 with stable Graves' hyperthyroidism. TCR Vbeta CDR3 sequencing of around 130 peripheral blood samples (approximately 44 ophthalmopathy, 75 to 85 hyperthyroidism and roughly 17 progressor patients) is reported in the paper. The approximately 100 discovery patients were randomly split 7:3 into training and test sets. Results and caveats for the whole study, not just this receptor: Sample size was not statistically predetermined, and blinding of investigators to group allocation was not performed. Most expanded thyroid clonotypes (frequency above 0.001) were also detected in blood, a finding suggesting that blood repertoires may reflect thyroid immune responses. Ophthalmopathy was separated from stable hyperthyroidism by a 13 V-J signature model, with over 85% sensitivity and just over 81% specificity obtained in cross-validation and 80%/75% obtained in testing. In validation, the model predicted progression to ophthalmopathy a median of roughly 6.5 months before onset, with about 71% sensitivity and roughly 77% specificity.

Trimming removed 4 bases from V and 0 bases from J; the gene matches leave 12 bases unexplained. From the cysteine up to the phenylalanine, the CDR3 has a length of 17 residues. Kept here is only the CDR3 DNA, which spans 51 bases and is read in frame from base 1. The CDR1 and CDR2 encoded by the germline V gene (reference sequence) are MNHEY and SMNVEV. The TCR was taken from a woman aged 40 to 50 with Graves' hyperthyroidism. The specimen was blood. The V gene is TRBV27 and the J gene is TRBJ2-7; TRBD2 fits 7 bases in the junction. The DNA sequence is given as TGTGCCAGCAGTTCCCTAGTCTTGGGGACTACCTCCTACGAGCAGTACTTC. Its protein is CASSSLVLGTTSYEQYF.